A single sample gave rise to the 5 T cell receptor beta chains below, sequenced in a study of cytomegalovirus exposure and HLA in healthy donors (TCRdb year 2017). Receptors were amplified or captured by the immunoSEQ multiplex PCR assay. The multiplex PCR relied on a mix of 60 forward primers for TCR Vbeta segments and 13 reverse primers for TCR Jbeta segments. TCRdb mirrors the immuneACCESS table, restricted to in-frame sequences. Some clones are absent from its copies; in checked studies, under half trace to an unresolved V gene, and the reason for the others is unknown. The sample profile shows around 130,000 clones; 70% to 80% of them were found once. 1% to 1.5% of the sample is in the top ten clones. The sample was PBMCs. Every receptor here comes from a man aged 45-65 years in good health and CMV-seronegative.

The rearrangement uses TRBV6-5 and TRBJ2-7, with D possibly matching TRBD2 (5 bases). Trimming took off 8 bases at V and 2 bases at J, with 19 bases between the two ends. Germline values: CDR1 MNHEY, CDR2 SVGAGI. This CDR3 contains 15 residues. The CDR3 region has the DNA TGTGCCAGCGGTCTGGGAGCAGCGGCGGCCTACGAGCAGTACTTC. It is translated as CASGLGAAAAYEQYF.

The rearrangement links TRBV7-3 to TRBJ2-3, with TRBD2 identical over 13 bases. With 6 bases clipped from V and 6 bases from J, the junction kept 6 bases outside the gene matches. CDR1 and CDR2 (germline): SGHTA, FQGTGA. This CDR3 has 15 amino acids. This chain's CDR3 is CASSLGTSGKDTQYF. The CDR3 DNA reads TGTGCCAGCAGTTTAGGGACTAGCGGGAAGGATACGCAGTATTTT. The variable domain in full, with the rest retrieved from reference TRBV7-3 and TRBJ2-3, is GAGVSQTPSNKVTEKGKYVELRCDPISGHTALYWYRQSLGQGPEFLIYFQGTGAADDSGLPNDRFFAVRPEGSVSTLKIQRTERGDSAVYLCASSLGTSGKDTQYFGPGTRLTVL.

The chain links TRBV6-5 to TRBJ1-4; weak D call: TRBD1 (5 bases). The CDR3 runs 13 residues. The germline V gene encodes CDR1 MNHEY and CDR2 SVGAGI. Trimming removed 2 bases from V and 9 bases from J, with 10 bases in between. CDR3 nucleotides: TGTGCCAGCAGTTACGGGCAGGGTCAAAAACTGTTTTTT. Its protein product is CASSYGQGQKLFF.

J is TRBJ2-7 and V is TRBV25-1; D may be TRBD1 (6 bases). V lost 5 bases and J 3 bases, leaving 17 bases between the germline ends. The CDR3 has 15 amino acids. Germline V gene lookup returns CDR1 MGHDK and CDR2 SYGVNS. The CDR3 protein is CASSNGDRWGYEQYF. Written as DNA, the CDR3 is TGTGCCAGCAGTAATGGCGACAGGTGGGGCTACGAGCAGTACTTC.

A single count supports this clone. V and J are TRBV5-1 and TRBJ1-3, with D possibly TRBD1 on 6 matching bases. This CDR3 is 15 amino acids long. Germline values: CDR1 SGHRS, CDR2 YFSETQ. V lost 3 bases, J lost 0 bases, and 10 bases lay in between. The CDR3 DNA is TGCGCCAGCAGCTCAGGGGCCCTCTCTGGAAACACCATATATTTT. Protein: CASSSGALSGNTIYF.